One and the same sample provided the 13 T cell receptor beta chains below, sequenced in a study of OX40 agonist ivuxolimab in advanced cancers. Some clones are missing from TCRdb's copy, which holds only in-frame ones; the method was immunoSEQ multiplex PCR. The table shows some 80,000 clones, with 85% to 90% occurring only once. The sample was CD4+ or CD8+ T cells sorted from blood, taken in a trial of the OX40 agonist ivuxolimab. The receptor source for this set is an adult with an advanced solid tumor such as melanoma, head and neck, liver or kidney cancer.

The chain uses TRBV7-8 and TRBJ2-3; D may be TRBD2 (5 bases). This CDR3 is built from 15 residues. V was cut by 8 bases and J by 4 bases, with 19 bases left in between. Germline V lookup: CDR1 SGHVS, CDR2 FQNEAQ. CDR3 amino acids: CASHPSRVWSDTQYF. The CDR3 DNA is TGTGCCAGCCACCCCTCGCGGGTCTGGTCAGATACGCAGTATTTT.

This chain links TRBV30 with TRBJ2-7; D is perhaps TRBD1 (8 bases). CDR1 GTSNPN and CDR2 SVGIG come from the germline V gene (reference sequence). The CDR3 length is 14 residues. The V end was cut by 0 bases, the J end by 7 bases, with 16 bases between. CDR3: CAWSVTGGEQEQYF. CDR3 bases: TGTGCCTGGAGTGTAACAGGGGGGGAACAAGAGCAGTACTTC.

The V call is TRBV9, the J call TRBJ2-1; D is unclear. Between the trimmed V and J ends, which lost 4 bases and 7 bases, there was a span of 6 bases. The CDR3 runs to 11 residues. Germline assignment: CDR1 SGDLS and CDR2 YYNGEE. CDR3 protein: CASSRKNEQFF. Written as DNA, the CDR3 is TGTGCCAGCAGCCGAAAGAATGAGCAGTTCTTC.

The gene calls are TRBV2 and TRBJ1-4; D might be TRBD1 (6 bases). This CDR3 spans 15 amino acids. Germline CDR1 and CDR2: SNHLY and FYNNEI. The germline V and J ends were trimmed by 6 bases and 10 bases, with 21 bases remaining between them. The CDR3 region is CASRLRDTQRGKLFF. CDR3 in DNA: TGTGCCAGCAGGCTACGGGACACCCAAAGGGGAAAACTGTTTTTT.

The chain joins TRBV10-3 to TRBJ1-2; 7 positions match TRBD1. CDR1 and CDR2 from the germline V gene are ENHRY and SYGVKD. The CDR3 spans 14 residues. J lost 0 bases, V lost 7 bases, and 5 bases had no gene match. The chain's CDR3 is CAITAGTANYGYTF. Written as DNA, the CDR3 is TGTGCCATCACCGCCGGGACAGCTAACTATGGCTACACCTTC.

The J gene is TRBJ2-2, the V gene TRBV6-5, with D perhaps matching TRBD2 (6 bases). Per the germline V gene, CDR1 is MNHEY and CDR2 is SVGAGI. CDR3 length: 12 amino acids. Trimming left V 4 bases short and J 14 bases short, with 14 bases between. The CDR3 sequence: CASSSRRERLFF. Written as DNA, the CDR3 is TGTGCCAGCAGTTCCAGGAGGGAAAGACTGTTTTTT.

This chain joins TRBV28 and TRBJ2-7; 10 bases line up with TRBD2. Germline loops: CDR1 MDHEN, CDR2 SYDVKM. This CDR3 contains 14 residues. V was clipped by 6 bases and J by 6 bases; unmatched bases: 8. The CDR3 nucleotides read TGTGCCAGCAGCCCAGCGGGAGGGCCCTCCGAGCAGTACTTC. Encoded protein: CASSPAGGPSEQYF.

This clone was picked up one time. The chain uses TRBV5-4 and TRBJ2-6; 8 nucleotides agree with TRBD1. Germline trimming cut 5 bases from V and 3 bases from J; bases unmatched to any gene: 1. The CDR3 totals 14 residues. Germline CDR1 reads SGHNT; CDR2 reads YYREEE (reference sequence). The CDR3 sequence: CASRDRVGANVLTF. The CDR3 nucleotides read TGTGCCAGCAGGGACAGGGTTGGGGCCAACGTCCTGACTTTC.

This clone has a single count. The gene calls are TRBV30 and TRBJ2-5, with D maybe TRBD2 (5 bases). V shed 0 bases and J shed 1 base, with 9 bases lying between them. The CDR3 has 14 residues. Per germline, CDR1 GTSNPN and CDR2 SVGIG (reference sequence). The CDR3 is CAWSVRGSQETQYF. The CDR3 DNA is TGTGCCTGGAGTGTACGGGGTTCCCAAGAGACCCAGTACTTC.

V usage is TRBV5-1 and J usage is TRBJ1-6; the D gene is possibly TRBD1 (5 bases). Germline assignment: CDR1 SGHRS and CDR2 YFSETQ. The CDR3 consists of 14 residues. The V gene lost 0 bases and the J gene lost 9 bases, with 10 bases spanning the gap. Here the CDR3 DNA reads TGCGCCAGCAGCTTGGCCGTCGGGGGTTCACCCCTCCACTTT. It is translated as CASSLAVGGSPLHF.

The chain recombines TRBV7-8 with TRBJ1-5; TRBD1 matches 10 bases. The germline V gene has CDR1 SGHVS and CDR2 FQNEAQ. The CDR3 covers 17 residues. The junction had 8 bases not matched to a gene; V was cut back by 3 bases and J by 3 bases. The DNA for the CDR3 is TGTGCCAGCAGCTTGAACACCGGGACAGGGGTCAATCAGCCCCAGCATTTT. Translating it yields CASSLNTGTGVNQPQHF.

This chain's CDR3 is CASSDQGRINYGYTF. The CDR3 DNA sequence: TGTGCCAGCAGTGATCAGGGACGGATTAACTATGGCTACACCTTC. The V and J genes are TRBV25-1 and TRBJ1-2, with a weak D call TRBD1 (5 bases). The germline V gene has CDR1 MGHDK and CDR2 SYGVNS. With 3 bases removed from V and 1 base from J, the gap between germline ends came to 12 bases. The CDR3 is 15 amino acids.

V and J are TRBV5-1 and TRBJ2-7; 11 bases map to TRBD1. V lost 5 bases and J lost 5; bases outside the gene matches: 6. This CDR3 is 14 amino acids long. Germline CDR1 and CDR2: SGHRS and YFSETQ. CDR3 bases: TGCGCCAGCAGTTACGGACAGGGGGCCGACGAGCAGTACTTC. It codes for CASSYGQGADEQYF.